Presented here are 2 T cell receptor beta chains from one specimen sequenced in a study of T cells in Graves' hyperthyroidism and ophthalmopathy. The CDR3 regions of TCR beta were amplified from RNA transcripts. HTBI primers were the set used in a first-round RT-PCR of the TCR CDR3. Each CDR3 protein is one row after TCRdb ran MiXCR on the multiplex PCR reads. The sample comprises around 300,000 distinct CDR3 sequences, less than 30% of which are singletons, and around 28% rests with the top ten. Source material: blood. These TCRs come from a man in his forties with Graves' hyperthyroidism that later progressed to Graves' ophthalmopathy.

V gene TRBV10-3 combines with J gene TRBJ2-5, with 12 bases fitting TRBD2. The germline V gene encodes CDR1 ENHRY and CDR2 SYGVKD. This CDR3 is built from 15 residues. J gave up 4 bases and V 5 bases, and 5 bases lay outside the gene matches. CDR3 in DNA: TGTGCCATCAGTAAGGAGGGACTAGCGGGAGAGACCCAGTACTTC. This gives the protein CAISKEGLAGETQYF.

Concerning this clonotype: A clone one base away is much larger, so this may be a read error. The genes are TRBV7-9 and TRBJ2-2; D perhaps matches TRBD1 (6 bases). CDR1 is SEHNR, CDR2 FQNEAQ, per germline (reference sequence). The CDR3 loop spans 15 amino acids. CDR3 in DNA: TGTGCCAGCAGCCATTCCGGGACAAAAACCGGGGAGCTGTTATTT. Its protein is CASSHSGTKTGELLF.